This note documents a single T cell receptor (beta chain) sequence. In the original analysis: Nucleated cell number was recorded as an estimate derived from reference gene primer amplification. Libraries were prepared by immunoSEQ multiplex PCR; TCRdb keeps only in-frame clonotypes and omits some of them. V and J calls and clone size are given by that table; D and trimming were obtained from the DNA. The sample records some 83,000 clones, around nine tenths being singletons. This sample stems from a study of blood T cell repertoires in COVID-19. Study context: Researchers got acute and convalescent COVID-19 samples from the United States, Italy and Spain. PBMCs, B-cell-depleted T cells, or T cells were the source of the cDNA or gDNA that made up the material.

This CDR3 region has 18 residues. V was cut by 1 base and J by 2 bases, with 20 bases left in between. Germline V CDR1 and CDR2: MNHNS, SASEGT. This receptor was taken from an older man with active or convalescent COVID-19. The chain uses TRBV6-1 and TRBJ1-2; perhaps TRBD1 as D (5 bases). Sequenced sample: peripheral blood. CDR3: CASSEVGARKGSNYGYTF. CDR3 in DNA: TGTGCCAGCAGTGAAGTAGGGGCCAGGAAGGGGTCCAACTATGGCTACACCTTC.